What follows are 18 T cell receptor beta chains derived from one specimen sequenced in a study of T-cell reconstitution after alpha-beta-depleted transplantation in children. Unique molecular identifiers were used to barcode this TCRbeta library. TCRdb itself ran the PCR reads through MiXCR, one entry per CDR3 protein. The sample lists about 420,000 distinct CDR3 sequences; 15% to 20% were seen once. The specimen comprised PBMCs, mostly from graft donor cells, sampled 360 days after TCRalphabeta/CD19-depleted stem cell transplant. These receptors all stem from a boy under two years old who had a stem cell transplant for Wiskott-Aldrich syndrome, so the T cells may come from the graft donor.

The chain combines TRBV9 with TRBJ2-1; D is unresolved. V gave up 2 bases and J gave up 6 bases, with 9 bases separating them. The CDR3 has 13 amino acids. Per germline, CDR1 SGDLS and CDR2 YYNGEE. The CDR3 loop reads CASSVVPANEQFF. CDR3 sequence (DNA): TGTGCCAGCAGCGTCGTGCCTGCCAATGAGCAGTTCTTC.

This clonotype was seen a handful of times. The chain carries TRBV3-1 and TRBJ2-1, with TRBD1 as a possible D gene (6 bases). The ends were cut back, 6 bases at V and 2 bases at J, with 17 bases in the middle. Per the germline V gene, CDR1 is LGHDT and CDR2 is YNNKEL (reference sequence). CDR3 length: 16 residues. The CDR3 loop reads CASRERRDKPYNEQFF. The CDR3 DNA follows: TGTGCCAGCAGGGAGAGACGGGACAAACCCTACAATGAGCAGTTCTTC.

This chain uses TRBV29-1 with TRBJ2-3, with 7 bases matching TRBD1. The V gene end was trimmed by 6 bases and the J gene end by 0 bases; junction bases not matched to a gene: 6. The CDR3 is 14 residues long. Looked up from germline, CDR1 is SQVTM and CDR2 is ANQGSEA. CDR3 sequence (DNA): TGCAGCGTAAGGGGGCGGTTGAGCACAGATACGCAGTATTTT. This translates into CSVRGRLSTDTQYF.

In its sample, this clonotype was seen many times. The rearrangement uses TRBV18 and TRBJ2-7; 7 nucleotides agree with TRBD1. Germline values: CDR1 KGHSH, CDR2 LQKENI. This CDR3 is 14 amino acids long. Trimming took 3 bases from V and 0 from J; bases not matched to a gene: 2. CDR3 amino acids: CASSPGQLSYEQYF. CDR3 coding DNA: TGTGCCAGCTCACCGGGACAGCTCTCCTACGAGCAGTACTTC.

The rearrangement joins TRBV28 to TRBJ2-1; the D gene is possibly TRBD1 (6 bases). This CDR3 region has 12 residues. V gave up 6 bases and J gave up 7 bases, with 10 bases separating them. Germline CDR1 and CDR2: MDHEN and SYDVKM. The CDR3 nucleotides read TGTGCCAGCAGCAACAGGGTAAATGAGCAGTTCTTC. It yields the protein CASSNRVNEQFF.

This clonotype was found a few times. The V gene is TRBV20-1, the J gene TRBJ2-2; D is ambiguous. This CDR3 has 16 residues. Trimming shortened V by 6 bases and J by 2 bases, and 19 bases separated the two germline ends. From germline, CDR1 is DFQATT and CDR2 SNEGSKA (reference sequence). CDR3 amino acids: CSARKRPEGNTGELFF. CDR3 nucleotide sequence: TGCAGTGCCAGAAAGAGACCCGAAGGAAACACCGGGGAGCTGTTTTTT.

This clonotype was counted only a few times. The gene calls are TRBV6-1 and TRBJ1-3; D unresolved. The CDR3 spans 14 residues. Germline V CDR1 and CDR2: MNHNS, SASEGT. V dropped 7 bases and J dropped 0 bases, with 10 bases sitting between them. The CDR3 here is CASTPSSSGNTIYF. The DNA for the CDR3 is TGTGCCAGCACGCCTTCCAGCTCTGGAAACACCATATATTTT.

The chain joins TRBV5-1 to TRBJ2-7; 7 bases fit TRBD1. Germline CDR1 reads SGHRS; CDR2 reads YFSETQ. This CDR3 is built from 14 residues. Losses at the gene ends were 4 bases for V and 4 bases for J; bases not matched to a gene: 8. This chain's CDR3 is CASSETGLLYEQYF. The CDR3 DNA reads as TGCGCCAGCAGCGAGACAGGGCTCCTTTACGAGCAGTACTTC.

This clonotype was seen just once. The V call is TRBV11-2, the J call TRBJ2-1, with a weak D call TRBD1 (6 bases). Germline CDR1 reads SGHAT; CDR2 reads FQNNGV. CDR3 length: 13 amino acids. Trimming shortened V by 7 bases and J by 4 bases, and 11 bases separated the two germline ends. CDR3 sequence: CASTWTVYNEQFF. The CDR3 nucleotides are TGTGCCAGCACCTGGACAGTATACAATGAGCAGTTCTTC.

The sample holds one count of this clonotype. The chain couples TRBV2 to TRBJ2-4; D gene unclear. The CDR3 sequence is 17 residues long. The V end was cut by 5 bases, the J end by 0 bases, with 17 bases between. CDR1 is SNHLY, CDR2 FYNNEI, per germline. Here the CDR3 reads CASSTDITLLAKNIQYF. The CDR3 nucleotides are TGTGCCAGCAGTACCGACATAACTCTACTAGCCAAAAACATTCAGTACTTC.

This chain joins TRBV20-1 and TRBJ2-3, with TRBD2 matching 7 bases. Trimming cost V 6 bases and J 5 bases; bases outside gene matches: 11. The CDR3 consists of 14 residues. CDR1 DFQATT and CDR2 SNEGSKA come from the germline V gene (reference sequence). The CDR3 sequence is CSAPRDYRGDTQYF. CDR3 nucleotide sequence: TGCAGTGCGCCCCGGGACTACCGGGGAGATACGCAGTATTTT.

The chain links TRBV7-8 to TRBJ2-5; 12 bases map to TRBD2. The CDR3 sequence is 14 residues long. Trimming took 6 bases from V and 7 from J; bases not matched to a gene: 6. Germline-derived CDR1 and CDR2 are SGHVS and FQNEAQ. CDR3 loop: CASSLLAGGRTQYF. CDR3 bases: TGTGCCAGCAGTCTTCTAGCGGGAGGGCGGACCCAGTACTTC.

There are a few counts of this clonotype. The chain links TRBV6-5 to TRBJ1-6, with TRBD1 as a possible D gene (6 bases). CDR3 length equals 14 residues. From germline, CDR1 is MNHEY and CDR2 SVGAGI. The V gene lost 6 bases and the J gene lost 7 bases, with 13 bases spanning the gap. As DNA, the CDR3 is TGTGCCAGCAGCATCGAAGGGGGGAATTCACCCCTCCACTTT. It is translated as CASSIEGGNSPLHF.

V is TRBV12-3 or TRBV12-4 and J is TRBJ2-7; TRBD1 might be the D (7 bases). CDR3 size: 15 residues. The V and J ends lost 3 bases and 2 bases respectively, with 14 bases between them. CDR3 loop: CASSLTRGRTYEQYF. The DNA of the CDR3 is TGTGCCAGCAGTTTGACCAGGGGGAGGACCTACGAGCAGTACTTC.

The rearrangement links TRBV5-1 to TRBJ2-7; D gene ambiguous. V was pared by 1 base and J by 1 base, with 12 bases between. The CDR3 extends over 15 amino acids. CDR1 and CDR2 (germline): SGHRS, YFSETQ. CDR3 coding DNA: TGCGCCAGCAGCTTGAAAACCAGGTTGTCCTACGAGCAGTACTTC. Translated, it gives CASSLKTRLSYEQYF.

The chain employs TRBV15 and TRBJ1-3, with unresolved D. Germline lookup yields CDR1 LNHNV and CDR2 YYDKDF (reference sequence). The germline V and J ends were trimmed by 0 bases and 0 bases, with 3 bases remaining between them. CDR3 size: 14 residues. The CDR3 sequence is CATSRESSGNTIYF. The DNA for the CDR3 is TGTGCCACCAGCAGAGAAAGCTCTGGAAACACCATATATTTT.

This clonotype has more than one count but fewer than ten. V is TRBV30 and J is TRBJ2-1; D possibly corresponds to TRBD1 (6 bases). CDR3 length: 13 amino acids. Trimming shortened V by 2 bases and J by 7 bases, and 12 bases separated the two germline ends. Germline lookup yields CDR1 GTSNPN and CDR2 SVGIG (reference sequence). CDR3 loop: CAWSIKGTNEQFF. The CDR3 bases are TGTGCCTGGAGTATCAAGGGGACAAATGAGCAGTTCTTC.

This clonotype was seen a handful of times. V usage is TRBV2 and J usage is TRBJ2-4, with 10 bases fitting TRBD1. V lost 6 bases and J lost 8; bases outside the gene matches: 1. This CDR3 comprises 12 residues. Germline values: CDR1 SNHLY, CDR2 FYNNEI. CDR3 residues: CASRDRGDIQYF. CDR3 in DNA: TGTGCCAGCAGGGACAGGGGGGACATTCAGTACTTC.